The 13 T cell receptor beta chains reported below all come from one sample, sequenced in a study of cytomegalovirus exposure and HLA in healthy donors. Primers included in the PCR were 60 Vbeta and 13 Jbeta primers. Here immunoSEQ multiplex PCR was the method, and the copy in TCRdb shows in-frame clones only, minus some. The sample holds around 150,000 clones, around 66% seen once. The material sequenced was PBMCs. The source is an older woman in good health and CMV-seronegative.

The chain links TRBV27 to TRBJ2-3; tentative D call: TRBD2 (7 bases). CDR1 and CDR2 (germline): MNHEY, SMNVEV (reference sequence). This CDR3 has 14 amino acids. Trimming cost V 7 bases and J 0 bases, with 11 bases left between them. The CDR3 here is CASTRGGSTDTQYF. CDR3 nucleotide sequence: TGTGCCAGCACGAGGGGGGGTAGCACAGATACGCAGTATTTT.

This clone is medium-sized (0.01 to 0.1%) within its sample. CDR3 sequence (DNA): TGTGCCAGCAGCTTTACAGGGGGCTGGGGTGAAGCTTTCTTT. Protein: CASSFTGGWGEAFF. The chain links TRBV7-8 to TRBJ1-1; 9 bases map to TRBD1. CDR1 and CDR2 from the germline V gene are SGHVS and FQNEAQ. J lost 7 bases, V lost 3 bases, and 6 bases had no gene match. This CDR3 comprises 14 residues.

The rearrangement links TRBV5-1 to TRBJ2-7; TRBD1 matches at 9 bases. V dropped 0 bases and J dropped 4; count of bases not matched to a gene: 5. CDR3 length: 15 amino acids. The germline gives CDR1 SGHRS, CDR2 YFSETQ. The CDR3 DNA sequence: TGCGCCAGCAGCTTGGTGGCGGGACAGGGATACGAGCAGTACTTC. As protein: CASSLVAGQGYEQYF.

The J gene is TRBJ1-4, the V gene TRBV9; TRBD1 agrees at 9 bases. The V gene's germline CDR1 is SGDLS and CDR2 YYNGEE. Germline trimming cut 4 bases from V and 8 bases from J; bases unmatched to any gene: 9. This CDR3 comprises 15 residues. The CDR3 reads CASSSRDRVGEKLFF. DNA of the CDR3: TGTGCCAGCAGCTCCCGGGACAGGGTAGGAGAAAAACTGTTTTTT.

V gene TRBV4-3 combines with J gene TRBJ2-1; tentative D call: TRBD2 (6 bases). The CDR3 consists of 17 residues. Germline CDR1 and CDR2: LGHNA and YSLEER. V was cut by 2 bases and J by 1 base, with 15 bases left in between. Here the CDR3 reads CASSQRPWDLSYNEQFF. The CDR3 DNA reads as TGCGCCAGCAGCCAACGCCCCTGGGACTTGTCCTACAATGAGCAGTTCTTC.

V is TRBV29-1 and J is TRBJ2-3; 10 bases line up with TRBD2. In germline, CDR1 is SQVTM, CDR2 ANQGSEA. CDR3 length: 18 residues. The trim removed 3 bases at V and 5 bases at J, leaving 17 bases unmatched. CDR3 residues: CSVDALAGVGNMGDTQYF. The CDR3 nucleotides are TGCAGCGTTGATGCGCTAGCGGGAGTCGGGAATATGGGAGATACGCAGTATTTT.

A single count supports this clone. V and J are TRBV7-6 and TRBJ2-1; 8 bases line up with TRBD2. V shed 4 bases and J 10 bases; nucleotides not matched to a gene: 9. The germline CDR1 and CDR2 sequences are SGHVS and FNYEAQ. The CDR3 runs 14 residues. The CDR3 protein is CASSSSGSQGEQFF. CDR3 nucleotides: TGTGCCAGCAGCTCTAGCGGGTCCCAAGGGGAGCAGTTCTTC.

This clone has more than one count but fewer than ten. The genes are TRBV11-2 and TRBJ1-1, with 9 positions matching TRBD1. The CDR3 loop spans 15 amino acids. Trimming removed 3 bases from V and 4 bases from J; junction bases left unmatched: 6. The germline V gene has CDR1 SGHAT and CDR2 FQNNGV. The CDR3 sequence: CASSLTGGRATEAFF. CDR3 nucleotide sequence: TGTGCCAGCAGCTTGACAGGGGGGAGGGCCACTGAAGCTTTCTTT.

V gene TRBV7-2 combines with J gene TRBJ2-3; TRBD2 is a possible D gene (6 bases). Trimming left V 1 base short and J 1 base short, with 9 bases between. From germline, CDR1 is SGHTA and CDR2 FQGNSA. The CDR3 is 15 amino acids. The CDR3 nucleotides are TGTGCCAGCAGCTTAGGACTAGTGGGCACAGATACGCAGTATTTT. The encoded protein is CASSLGLVGTDTQYF.

This clone was recorded a few times. CDR3 region: CASRRRGFTDTQYF. CDR3 bases: TGTGCCAGCAGGCGGCGGGGATTCACAGATACGCAGTATTTT. This sequence joins TRBV6-5 and TRBJ2-3; possibly TRBD2 for D (6 bases). Germline-derived CDR1 and CDR2 are MNHEY and SVGAGI. CDR3 length equals 14 residues. V shed 6 bases and J shed 2 bases, with 12 bases lying between them.

V is TRBV6-5 and J is TRBJ1-1; TRBD1 matches 11 bases. Trimming cost V 1 base and J 5 bases; bases outside gene matches: 3. The germline V gene encodes CDR1 MNHEY and CDR2 SVGAGI. The CDR3 has 15 residues. The CDR3 sequence is CASSYWDRGRTEAFF. CDR3 in DNA: TGTGCCAGCAGTTACTGGGACAGGGGGAGGACTGAAGCTTTCTTT.

The chain couples TRBV12-5 to TRBJ1-2, with 8 bases identical to TRBD1. V shed 2 bases and J 1 base; nucleotides not matched to a gene: 6. Germline lookup yields CDR1 LGHNT and CDR2 FRNRAP. CDR3 size: 16 residues. CDR3 residues: CASGLSTGALNYGYTF. The CDR3 DNA is TGTGCTAGTGGTTTGTCGACAGGGGCACTTAACTATGGCTACACCTTC. Full variable domain (rest looked up from reference TRBV12-5 and TRBJ1-2): DARVTQTPRHKVTEMGQEVTMRCQPILGHNTVFWYRQTMMQGLELLAYFRNRAPLDDSGMPKDRFSAEMPDATLATLKIQPSEPRDSAVYFCASGLSTGALNYGYTFGSGTRLTVV.

The chain has TRBV7-9 and TRBJ2-1; possibly TRBD1 for D (8 bases). Germline V gives CDR1 SEHNR, CDR2 FQNEAQ (reference sequence). This CDR3 region has 16 residues. Trimming took off 6 bases at V and 4 bases at J, with 19 bases between the two ends. The CDR3 sequence is CASRPDRGGLYNEQFF. The CDR3 DNA is TGTGCCAGCAGACCCGACAGGGGAGGGCTTTACAATGAGCAGTTCTTC.